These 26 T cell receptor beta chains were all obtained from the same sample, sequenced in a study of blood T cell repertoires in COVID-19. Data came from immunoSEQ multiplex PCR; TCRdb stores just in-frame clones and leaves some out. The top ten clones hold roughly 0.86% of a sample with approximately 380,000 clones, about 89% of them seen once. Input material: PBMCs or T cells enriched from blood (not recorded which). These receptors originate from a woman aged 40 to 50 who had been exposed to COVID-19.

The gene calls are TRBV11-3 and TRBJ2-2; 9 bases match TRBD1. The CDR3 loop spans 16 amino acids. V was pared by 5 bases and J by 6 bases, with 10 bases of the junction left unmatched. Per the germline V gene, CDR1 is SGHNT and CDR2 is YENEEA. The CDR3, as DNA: TGTGCCAGCAGCCAGCCGGGACAGGGTAATTCCGGGGAGCTGTTTTTT. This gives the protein CASSQPGQGNSGELFF.

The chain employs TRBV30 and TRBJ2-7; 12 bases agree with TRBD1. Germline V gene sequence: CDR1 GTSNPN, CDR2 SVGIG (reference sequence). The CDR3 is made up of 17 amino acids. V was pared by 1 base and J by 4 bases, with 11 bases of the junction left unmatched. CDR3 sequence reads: CAWSALPGQGAPYEQYF. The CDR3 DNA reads TGTGCCTGGAGTGCTCTCCCGGGACAGGGGGCCCCTTACGAGCAGTACTTC.

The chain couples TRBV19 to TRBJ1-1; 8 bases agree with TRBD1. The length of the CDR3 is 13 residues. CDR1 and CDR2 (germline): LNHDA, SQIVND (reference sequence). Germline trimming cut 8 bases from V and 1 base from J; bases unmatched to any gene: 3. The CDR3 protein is CASWTGTNTEAFF. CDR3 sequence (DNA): TGTGCCAGTTGGACAGGGACGAACACTGAAGCTTTCTTT.

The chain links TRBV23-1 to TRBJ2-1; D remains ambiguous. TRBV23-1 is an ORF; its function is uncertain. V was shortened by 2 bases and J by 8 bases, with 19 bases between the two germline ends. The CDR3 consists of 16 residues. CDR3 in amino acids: CASSQSVLCPLDEQFF. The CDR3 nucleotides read TGCGCCAGCAGTCAAAGCGTCTTGTGTCCCCTCGATGAGCAGTTCTTC.

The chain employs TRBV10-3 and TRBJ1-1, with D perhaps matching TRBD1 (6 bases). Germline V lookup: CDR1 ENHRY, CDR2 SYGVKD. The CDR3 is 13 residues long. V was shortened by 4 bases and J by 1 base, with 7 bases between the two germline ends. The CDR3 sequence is CAISVQGNTEAFF. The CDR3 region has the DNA TGTGCCATCAGTGTACAGGGGAACACTGAAGCTTTCTTT.

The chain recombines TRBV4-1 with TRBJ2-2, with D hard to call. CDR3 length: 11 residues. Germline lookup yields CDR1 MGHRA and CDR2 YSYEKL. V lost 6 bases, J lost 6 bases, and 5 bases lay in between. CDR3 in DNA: TGCGCCAGCAGTCGGGCCGGGGAGCTGTTTTTT. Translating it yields CASSRAGELFF.

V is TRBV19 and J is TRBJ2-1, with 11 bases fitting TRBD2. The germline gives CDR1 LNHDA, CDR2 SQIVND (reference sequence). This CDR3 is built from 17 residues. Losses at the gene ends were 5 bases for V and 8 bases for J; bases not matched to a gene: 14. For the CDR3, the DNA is TGTGCCAGTAGTTCAAGAGGTAGCGGGAGGGCCTGGGATGAGCAGTTCTTC. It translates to CASSSRGSGRAWDEQFF. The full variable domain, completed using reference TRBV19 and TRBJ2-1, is DGGITQSPKYLFRKEGQNVTLSCEQNLNHDAMYWYRQDPGQGLRLIYYSQIVNDFQKGDIAEGYSVSREKKESFPLTVTSAQKNPTAFYLCASSSRGSGRAWDEQFFGPGTRLTVL.

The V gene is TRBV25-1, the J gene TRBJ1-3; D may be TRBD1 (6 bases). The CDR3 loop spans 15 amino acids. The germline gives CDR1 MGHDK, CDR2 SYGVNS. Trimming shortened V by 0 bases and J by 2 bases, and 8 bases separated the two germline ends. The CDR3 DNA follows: TGTGCCAGCAGTGAATATGCAGGGGCTGGAAACACCATATATTTT. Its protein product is CASSEYAGAGNTIYF.

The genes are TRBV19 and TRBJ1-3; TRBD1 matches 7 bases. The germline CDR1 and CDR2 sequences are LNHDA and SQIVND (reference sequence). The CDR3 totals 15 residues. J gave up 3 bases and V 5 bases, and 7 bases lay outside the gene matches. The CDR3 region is CASSARGGFGNTIYF. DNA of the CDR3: TGTGCCAGTAGTGCTCGAGGGGGCTTTGGAAACACCATATATTTT.

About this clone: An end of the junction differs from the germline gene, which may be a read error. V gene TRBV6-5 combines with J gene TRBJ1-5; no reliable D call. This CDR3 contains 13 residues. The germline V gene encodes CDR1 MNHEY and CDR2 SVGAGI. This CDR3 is CASSYGLGQPQHF. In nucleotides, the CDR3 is TGTGCTAGCAGTTATGGGCTGGGTCAGCCCCAGCATTTT.

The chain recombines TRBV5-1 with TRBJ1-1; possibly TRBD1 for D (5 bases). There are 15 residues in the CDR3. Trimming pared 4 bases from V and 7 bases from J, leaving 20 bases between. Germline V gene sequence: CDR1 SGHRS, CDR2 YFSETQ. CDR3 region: CASSTGRGSKVEAFF. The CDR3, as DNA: TGCGCCAGCAGCACGGGTCGGGGGAGTAAGGTTGAAGCTTTCTTT. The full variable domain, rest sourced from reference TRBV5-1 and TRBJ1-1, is KAGVTQTPRYLIKTRGQQVTLSCSPISGHRSVSWYQQTPGQGLQFLFEYFSETQRNKGNFPGRFSGRQFSNSRSEMNVSTLELGDSALYLCASSTGRGSKVEAFFGQGTRLTVV.

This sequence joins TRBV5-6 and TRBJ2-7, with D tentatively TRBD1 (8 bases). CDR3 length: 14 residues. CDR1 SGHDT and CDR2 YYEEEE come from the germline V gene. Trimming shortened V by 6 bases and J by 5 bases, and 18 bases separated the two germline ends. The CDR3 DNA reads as TGTGCCAGCACCGAACAGGGGGGGATAGACGAGCAGTACTTC. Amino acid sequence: CASTEQGGIDEQYF.

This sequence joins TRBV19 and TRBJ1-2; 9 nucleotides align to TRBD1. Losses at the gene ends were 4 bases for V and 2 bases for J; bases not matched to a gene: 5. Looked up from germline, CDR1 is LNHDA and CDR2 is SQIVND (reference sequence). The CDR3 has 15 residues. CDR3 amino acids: CASSRGQGQNYGYTF. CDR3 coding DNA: TGTGCCAGTAGTAGGGGACAGGGCCAAAACTATGGCTACACCTTC.

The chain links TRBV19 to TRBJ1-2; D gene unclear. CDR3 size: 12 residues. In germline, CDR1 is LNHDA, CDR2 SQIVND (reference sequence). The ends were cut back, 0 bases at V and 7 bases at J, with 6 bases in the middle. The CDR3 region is CASSIEGRGYTF. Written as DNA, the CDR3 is TGTGCCAGTAGTATAGAGGGCCGTGGCTACACCTTC.

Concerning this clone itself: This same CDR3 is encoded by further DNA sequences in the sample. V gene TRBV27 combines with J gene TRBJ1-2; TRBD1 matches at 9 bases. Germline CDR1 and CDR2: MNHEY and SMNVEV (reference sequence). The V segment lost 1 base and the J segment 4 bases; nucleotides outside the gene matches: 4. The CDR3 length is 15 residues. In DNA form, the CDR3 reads TGTGCCAGCAGTTTATTGGGACAGGGATCCTATGGCTACACCTTC. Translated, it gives CASSLLGQGSYGYTF.

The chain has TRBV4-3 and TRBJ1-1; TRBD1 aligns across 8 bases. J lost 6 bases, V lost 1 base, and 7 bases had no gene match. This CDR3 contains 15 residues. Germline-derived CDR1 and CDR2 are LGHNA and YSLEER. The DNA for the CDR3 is TGCGCCAGCAGCCAAGTTGCAGGGGGCAGTGCTGAAGCTTTCTTT. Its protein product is CASSQVAGGSAEAFF.

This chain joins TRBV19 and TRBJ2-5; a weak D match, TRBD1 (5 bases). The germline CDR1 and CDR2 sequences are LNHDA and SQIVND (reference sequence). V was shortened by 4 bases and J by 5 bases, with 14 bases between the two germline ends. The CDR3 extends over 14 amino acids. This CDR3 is CASSKRGRVETQYF. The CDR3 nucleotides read TGTGCCAGTAGTAAAAGGGGAAGAGTGGAGACCCAGTACTTC.

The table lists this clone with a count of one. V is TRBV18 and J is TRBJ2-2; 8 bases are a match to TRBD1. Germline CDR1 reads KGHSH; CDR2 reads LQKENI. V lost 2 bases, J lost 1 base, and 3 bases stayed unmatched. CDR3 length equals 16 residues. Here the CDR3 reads CASSPWGTGNTGELFF. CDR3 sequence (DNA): TGTGCCAGCTCACCATGGGGGACAGGGAACACCGGGGAGCTGTTTTTT.

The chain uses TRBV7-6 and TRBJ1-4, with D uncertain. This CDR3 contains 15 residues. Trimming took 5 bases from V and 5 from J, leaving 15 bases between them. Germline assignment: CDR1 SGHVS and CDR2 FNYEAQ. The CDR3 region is CASSPVWSLNEKLFF. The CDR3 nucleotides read TGTGCCAGCAGCCCCGTTTGGAGCTTGAATGAAAAACTGTTTTTT.

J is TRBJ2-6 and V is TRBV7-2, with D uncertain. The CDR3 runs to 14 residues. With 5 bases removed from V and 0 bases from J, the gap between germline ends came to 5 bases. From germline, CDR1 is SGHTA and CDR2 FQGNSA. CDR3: CASSPRSGANVLTF. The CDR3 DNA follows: TGTGCCAGCAGCCCTCGCTCTGGGGCCAACGTCCTGACTTTC.

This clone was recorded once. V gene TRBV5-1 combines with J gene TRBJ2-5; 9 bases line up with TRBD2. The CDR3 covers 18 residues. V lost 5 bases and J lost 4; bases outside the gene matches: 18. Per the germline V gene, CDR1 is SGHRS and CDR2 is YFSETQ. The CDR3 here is CASRGGSGRGGHRETQYF. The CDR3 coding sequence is TGCGCCAGCAGAGGCGGTAGCGGGCGGGGGGGCCATCGAGAGACCCAGTACTTC.

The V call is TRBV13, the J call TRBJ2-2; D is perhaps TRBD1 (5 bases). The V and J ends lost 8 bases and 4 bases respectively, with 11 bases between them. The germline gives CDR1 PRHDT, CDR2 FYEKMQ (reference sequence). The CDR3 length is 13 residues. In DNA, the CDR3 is TGTGCCAGCCGCAGGGTGAGCACCGGGGAGCTGTTTTTT. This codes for CASRRVSTGELFF.

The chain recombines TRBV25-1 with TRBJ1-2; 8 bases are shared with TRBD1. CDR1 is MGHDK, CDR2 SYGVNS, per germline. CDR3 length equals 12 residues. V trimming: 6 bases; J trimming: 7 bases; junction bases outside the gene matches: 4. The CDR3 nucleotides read TGTGCCAGCAGCAGGGGGCTAGGTGGCTACACCTTC. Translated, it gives CASSRGLGGYTF.

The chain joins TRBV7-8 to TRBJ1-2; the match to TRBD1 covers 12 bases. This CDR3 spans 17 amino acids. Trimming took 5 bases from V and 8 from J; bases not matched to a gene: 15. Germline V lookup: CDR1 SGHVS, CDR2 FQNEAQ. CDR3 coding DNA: TGTGCCAGCAGCGATGTGGCCGGGACAGGGGGCGCAGGAGGCTACACCTTC. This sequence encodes CASSDVAGTGGAGGYTF.

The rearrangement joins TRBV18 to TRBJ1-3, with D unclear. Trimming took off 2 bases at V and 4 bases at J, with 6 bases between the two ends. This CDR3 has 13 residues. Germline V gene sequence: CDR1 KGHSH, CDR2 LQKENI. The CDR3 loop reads CASSPYQGNTIYF. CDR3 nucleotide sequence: TGTGCCAGCTCACCATACCAGGGAAACACCATATATTTT.

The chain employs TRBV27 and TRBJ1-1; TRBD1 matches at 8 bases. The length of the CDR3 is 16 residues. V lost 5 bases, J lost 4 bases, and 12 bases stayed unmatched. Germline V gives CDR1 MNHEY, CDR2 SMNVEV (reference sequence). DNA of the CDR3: TGTGCCAGCAGTCCCGGACAGGGAGGAACAGGCACTGAAGCTTTCTTT. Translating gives CASSPGQGGTGTEAFF.